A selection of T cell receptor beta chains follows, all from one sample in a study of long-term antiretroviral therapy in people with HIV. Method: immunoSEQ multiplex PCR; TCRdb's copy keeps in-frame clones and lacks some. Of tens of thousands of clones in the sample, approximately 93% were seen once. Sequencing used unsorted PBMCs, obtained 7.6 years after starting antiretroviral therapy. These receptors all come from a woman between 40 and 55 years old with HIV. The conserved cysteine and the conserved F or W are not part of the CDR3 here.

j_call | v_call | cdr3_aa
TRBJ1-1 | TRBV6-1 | ASSEALEVETNTEAF
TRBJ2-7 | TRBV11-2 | ASSSRYEQY
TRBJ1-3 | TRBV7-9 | ASSVRGSGNTIY
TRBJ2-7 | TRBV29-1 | SATGTGIYEQY
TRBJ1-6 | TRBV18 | ASSPAGTGVSPLH
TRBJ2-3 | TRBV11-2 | ASTFSAGGTDTQY
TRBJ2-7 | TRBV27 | ASRDLGTGAYEQY
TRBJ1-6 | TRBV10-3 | AISESKGERDSPLH
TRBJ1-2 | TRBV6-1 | ASSVDRVIAYT
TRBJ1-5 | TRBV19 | ASNEGSQPQH
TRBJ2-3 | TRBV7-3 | ASSLIPSTSGGGDTQY
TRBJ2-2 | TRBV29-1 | SVVASGGVTGELF
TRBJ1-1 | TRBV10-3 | AISPQGGDTEAF
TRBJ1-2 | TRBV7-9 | ASSLEAGHGYT
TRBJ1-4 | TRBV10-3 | AISEGLREKLF
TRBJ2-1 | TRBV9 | ASSPPGGARNEQF
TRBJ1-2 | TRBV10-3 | AISESGGGLYGYT
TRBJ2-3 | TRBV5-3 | ARSLGGGRTDTQY
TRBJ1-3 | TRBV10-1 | ASSEGGAPGNTIY
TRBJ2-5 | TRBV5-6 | ASSLVQGGETQY
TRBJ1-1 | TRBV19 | ASSRQGAGTEAF
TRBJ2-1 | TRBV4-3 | ASSQDSGLGNEQF
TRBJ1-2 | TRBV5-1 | ASSPGTGLLFVYT
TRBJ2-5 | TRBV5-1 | ASSLGLAGKETQY
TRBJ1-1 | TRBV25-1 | ASSFQGGVNTEAF
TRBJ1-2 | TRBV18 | ASSTGTGGDNYGYT
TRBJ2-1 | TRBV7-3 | ASSEQGASYNEQF
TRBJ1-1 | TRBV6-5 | ASSYSVSVNTEAF
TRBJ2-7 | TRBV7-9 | ASSPARESYEQY
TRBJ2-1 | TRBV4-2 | ASSQEYPEQF
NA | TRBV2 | ASRDPGRSYEQY
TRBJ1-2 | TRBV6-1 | ASSEVVSQGSYGYT
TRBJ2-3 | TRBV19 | ATSGLSHRSDTQY
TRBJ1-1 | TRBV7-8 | ASSLLGLTNTEAF
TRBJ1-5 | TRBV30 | AWSGGAIDQPQH
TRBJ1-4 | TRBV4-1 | ASSQDSGRRFTTNEKLF
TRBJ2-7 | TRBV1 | TSTSSARRRENYEQY
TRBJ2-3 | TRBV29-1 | SVEWQEAQY
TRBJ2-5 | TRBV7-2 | ASSPGQGAGTQY